This T cell receptor (beta chain) is from a study of T cells in tuberculosis. The wider study: The T cells targeted glucose monomycolate, a mycobacterial lipid, via CD1B.

Data came from immunoSEQ multiplex PCR; TCRdb stores just in-frame clones and leaves some out. This table has just under 45,000 clones, around 94% appearing once. The CDR3 has 13 amino acids. Per the germline V gene, CDR1 is SGHDN and CDR2 is FVKESK. Trimming left V 4 bases short and J 4 bases short, with 10 bases between. Broader study findings: Active tuberculosis patients had shorter CDR3-alpha; the beta difference was nonsignificant. Smaller distances to GMM-specific TCRs suggested their expansion in active tuberculosis.

With respect to this clone: Its antigen is not known.

The V gene is TRBV14, the J gene TRBJ1-2; D uncertain. The sequenced sample was PBMCs. This TCR came from a donor between 10 and 35 years old with latent tuberculosis or without tuberculosis infection. Some clones in this sample may be carry-over from other donors' samples. The CDR3 protein is CASSPGLFYGYTF. CDR3 coding DNA: TGTGCCAGCAGCCCTGGACTATTCTATGGCTACACCTTC.